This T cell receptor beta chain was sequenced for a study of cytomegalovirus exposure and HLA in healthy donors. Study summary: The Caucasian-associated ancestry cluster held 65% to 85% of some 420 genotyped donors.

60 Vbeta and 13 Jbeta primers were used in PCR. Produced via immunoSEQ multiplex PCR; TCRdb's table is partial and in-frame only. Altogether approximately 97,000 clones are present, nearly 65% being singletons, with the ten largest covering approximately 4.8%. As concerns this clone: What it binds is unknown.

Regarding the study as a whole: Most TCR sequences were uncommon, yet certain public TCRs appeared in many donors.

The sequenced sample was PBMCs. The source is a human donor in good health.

The CDR3: CASSLGQTSGRASYNEQFF. CDR3 DNA: TGTGCCAGCAGCTTAGGACAGACTAGCGGGAGGGCCTCCTACAATGAGCAGTTCTTC. This rearrangement joins TRBV11-2 to TRBJ2-1; TRBD2 matches at 14 bases. Trimming at V came to 1 base and at J to 0 bases, leaving 5 bases not matched to a gene. CDR3 length: 19 amino acids. Germline V gives CDR1 SGHAT, CDR2 FQNNGV.